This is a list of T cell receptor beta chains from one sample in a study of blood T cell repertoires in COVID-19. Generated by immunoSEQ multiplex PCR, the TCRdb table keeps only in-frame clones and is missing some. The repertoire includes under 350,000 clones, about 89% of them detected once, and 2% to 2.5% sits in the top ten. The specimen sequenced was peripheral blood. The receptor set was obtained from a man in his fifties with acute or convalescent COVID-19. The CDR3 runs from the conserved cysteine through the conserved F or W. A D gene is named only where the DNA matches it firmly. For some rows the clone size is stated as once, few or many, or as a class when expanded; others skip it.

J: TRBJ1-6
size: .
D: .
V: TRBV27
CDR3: CASSFQWNRSYSPLHF
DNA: TGTGCCAGCAGTTTTCAGTGGAACAGAAGTTATTCACCCCTCCACTTT

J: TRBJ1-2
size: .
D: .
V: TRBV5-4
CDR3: CASSFRGGRHEGYTF
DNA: TGTGCCAGCAGCTTTAGGGGGGGACGGCACGAGGGCTACACCTTC

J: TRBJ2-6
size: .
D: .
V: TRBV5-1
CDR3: CASSLGSSPLLAGANVLTF
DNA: TGCGCCAGCAGCTTGGGTAGCAGCCCTCTTCTAGCTGGGGCCAACGTCCTGACTTTC

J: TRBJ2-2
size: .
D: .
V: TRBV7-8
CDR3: CASSPRVPGELFF
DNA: TGTGCCAGCAGCCCCAGGGTCCCCGGGGAGCTGTTTTTT

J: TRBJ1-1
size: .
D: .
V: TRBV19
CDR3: CASTFGQTNTEAFF
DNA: TGTGCCAGTACCTTTGGACAGACGAACACTGAAGCTTTCTTT

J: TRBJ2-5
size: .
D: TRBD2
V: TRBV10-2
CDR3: CASSAPSGGVRTTQYF
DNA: TGCGCCAGCAGTGCCCCTAGCGGGGGGGTAAGAACGACCCAGTACTTC

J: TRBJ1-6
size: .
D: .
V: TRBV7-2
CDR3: CASSWTAAGSPLHF
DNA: TGTGCCAGCAGTTGGACGGCGGCGGGTTCACCCCTCCACTTT

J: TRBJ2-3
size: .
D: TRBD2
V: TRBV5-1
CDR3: CATSAGASTDTQYF
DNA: TGCGCCACGTCAGCGGGAGCTAGCACAGATACGCAGTATTTT

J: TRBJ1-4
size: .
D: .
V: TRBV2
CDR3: CASSGGLGNEKLFF
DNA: TGTGCCAGCAGCGGAGGGTTGGGGAATGAAAAACTGTTTTTT

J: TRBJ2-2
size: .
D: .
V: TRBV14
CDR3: CASSQEMAGENGELFF
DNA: TGTGCCAGCAGCCAAGAAATGGCAGGGGAGAACGGGGAGCTGTTTTTT

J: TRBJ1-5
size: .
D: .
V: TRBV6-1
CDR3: CASSEVGGGGDTSNQPQHF
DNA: TGTGCCAGCAGTGAAGTGGGAGGCGGAGGTGACACTAGCAATCAGCCCCAGCATTTT

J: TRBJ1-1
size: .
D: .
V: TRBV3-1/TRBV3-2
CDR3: CASSQGRQEFNF
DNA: TGTGCCAGCAGCCAAGGGCGACAGGAGTTTAACTTT

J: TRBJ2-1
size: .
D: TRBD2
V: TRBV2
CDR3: CASMGGGRRGSYNEQFF
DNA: TGTGCCAGCATGGGTGGCGGGAGGCGGGGCTCCTACAATGAGCAGTTCTTC

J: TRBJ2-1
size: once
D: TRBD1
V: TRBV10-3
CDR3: CAIRAGTGDEQFF
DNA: TGTGCCATCAGGGCCGGGACAGGAGATGAGCAGTTCTTC

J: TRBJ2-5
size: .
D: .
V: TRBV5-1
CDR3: CASSLGTTVQETQYF
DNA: TGCGCCAGCAGCTTGGGGACTACCGTCCAAGAGACCCAGTACTTC

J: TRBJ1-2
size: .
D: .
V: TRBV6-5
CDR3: CASTNIRGAYGYTF
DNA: TGTGCCAGCACCAATATACGGGGGGCCTATGGCTACACCTTC

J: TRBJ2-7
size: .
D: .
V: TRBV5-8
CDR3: CASSKGQRGFWSSEQYF
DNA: TGTGCCAGCAGCAAGGGACAGCGGGGGTTTTGGTCGAGCGAGCAGTACTTC

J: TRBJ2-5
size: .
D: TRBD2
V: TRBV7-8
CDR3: CASSSLTLAGSQETQYF
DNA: TGTGCCAGCAGCTCCCTCACGCTAGCGGGGTCGCAAGAGACCCAGTACTTC

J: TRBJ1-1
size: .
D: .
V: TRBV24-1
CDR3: CATSDVRNTEAFF
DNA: TGTGCCACCAGTGATGTTAGGAACACTGAAGCTTTCTTT

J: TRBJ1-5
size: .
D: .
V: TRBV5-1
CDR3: CASSLEGGQYSNQPQHF
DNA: TGCGCCAGCAGCTTGGAAGGCGGTCAATATAGCAATCAGCCCCAGCATTTT

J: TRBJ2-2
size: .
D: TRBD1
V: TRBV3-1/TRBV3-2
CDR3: CASSMSPGGSTGELFF
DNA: TGTGCCAGCAGCATGTCCCCAGGGGGCAGCACCGGGGAGCTGTTTTTT

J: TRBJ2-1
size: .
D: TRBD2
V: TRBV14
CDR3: CASRLLAGGPHEQFF
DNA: TGTGCCAGCAGGTTACTAGCGGGGGGGCCCCATGAGCAGTTCTTC

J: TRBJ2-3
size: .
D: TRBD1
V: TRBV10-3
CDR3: CAISPGQGEADTQYF
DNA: TGTGCCATCAGTCCGGGACAGGGGGAGGCAGATACGCAGTATTTT

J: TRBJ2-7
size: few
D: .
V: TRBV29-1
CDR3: CSVEGVGGIYEQYF
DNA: TGCAGCGTTGAAGGCGTAGGGGGAATCTACGAGCAGTACTTC

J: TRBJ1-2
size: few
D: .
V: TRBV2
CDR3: CASSVGAPYGYTF
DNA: TGTGCCAGCAGTGTGGGGGCCCCCTATGGCTACACCTTC

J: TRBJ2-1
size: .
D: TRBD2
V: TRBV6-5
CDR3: CASRTGTSYGDEQFF
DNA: TGTGCCAGCAGAACCGGGACTAGCTATGGGGATGAGCAGTTCTTC

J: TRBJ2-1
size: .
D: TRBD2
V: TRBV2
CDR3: CASSTGTSEVF
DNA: TGTGCCAGCAGTACTGGGACTAGCGAGGTCTTC

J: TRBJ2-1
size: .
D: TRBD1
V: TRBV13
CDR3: CASSSRPGQVKSNEQFF
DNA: TGTGCCAGCAGCTCAAGGCCGGGACAGGTAAAGAGTAATGAGCAGTTCTTC

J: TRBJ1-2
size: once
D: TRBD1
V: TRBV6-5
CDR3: CASSYSRQGYGYTF
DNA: TGTGCCAGCAGTTACTCCCGACAGGGCTATGGCTACACCTTC

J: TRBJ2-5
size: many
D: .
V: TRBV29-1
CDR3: CSVEDQLVPTQYF
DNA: TGCAGCGTTGAAGATCAACTAGTACCGACCCAGTACTTC